This T cell receptor (beta chain) was sequenced during a study of cytomegalovirus exposure and HLA in healthy donors. The PCR used 60 Vbeta and 13 Jbeta primers. Using immunoSEQ multiplex PCR, the repertoire was profiled, and TCRdb retains in-frame clones only, with some absent. The repertoire holds about 140,000 clones, with approximately 82% as singletons. Germline V gene lookup returns CDR1 MDHEN and CDR2 SYDVKM. V was cut by 6 bases and J by 5 bases, with 16 bases left in between. The CDR3 is 14 residues long. This receptor was identified in a man younger than 35 in good health and CMV-seropositive. The sequenced sample was PBMCs. J is TRBJ1-2 and V is TRBV28; possibly TRBD1 for D (6 bases). CDR3: CASSPAGAGYGYTF. CDR3 nucleotide sequence: TGTGCCAGCAGCCCGGCGGGGGCGGGGTATGGCTACACCTTC.